These 19 T cell receptor beta chains were sequenced from one sample in a study of control samples from healthy donors and cancer patients. The protocol was immunoSEQ multiplex PCR, while the TCRdb copy is restricted to in-frame clones and leaves out a portion. Here the sample spans some 140,000 clones, about nine tenths being singletons. The sequencing sample was made of PBMCs. The receptors stem from a man aged 50 to 60 with head and neck cancer.

This rearrangement joins TRBV5-6 to TRBJ2-2, with 7 bases identical to TRBD1. CDR3 size: 16 residues. The V gene end was trimmed by 4 bases and the J gene end by 0 bases; junction bases not matched to a gene: 6. The germline CDR1 and CDR2 sequences are SGHDT and YYEEEE. CDR3 in amino acids: CASSPDRESNTGELFF. The CDR3 DNA reads TGTGCCAGCAGCCCTGACAGGGAGTCGAACACCGGGGAGCTGTTTTTT.

In this sample, this clone turned up once. The gene calls are TRBV2 and TRBJ2-7; 9 bases align to TRBD2. The CDR3 has 15 residues. CDR1 and CDR2 (germline): SNHLY, FYNNEI. Trimming removed 6 bases from V and 0 bases from J; junction bases left unmatched: 6. CDR3 residues: CASRYLAGSSYEQYF. In DNA form, the CDR3 reads TGTGCCAGCAGATACCTAGCGGGGAGCTCCTACGAGCAGTACTTC.

This chain uses TRBV20-1 with TRBJ2-7, with TRBD2 matching 11 bases. Losses at the gene ends were 3 bases for V and 5 bases for J; bases not matched to a gene: 12. The CDR3 is 16 amino acids. CDR1 and CDR2 from the germline V gene are DFQATT and SNEGSKA (reference sequence). For the CDR3, the DNA is TGCAGTGCTAGTTCCGCGGGACTAGCGGAAAACCACGAGCAGTACTTC. The encoded protein is CSASSAGLAENHEQYF.

V and J are TRBV19 and TRBJ2-5; TRBD1 matches at 7 bases. Germline-derived CDR1 and CDR2 are LNHDA and SQIVND (reference sequence). V shed 8 bases and J 1 base; nucleotides not matched to a gene: 13. This CDR3 is built from 16 residues. CDR3 loop: CASSDLDRDRQETQYF. CDR3 sequence (DNA): TGTGCCAGTTCAGACCTAGACAGGGACCGCCAAGAGACCCAGTACTTC.

The rearrangement joins TRBV27 to TRBJ2-1; 9 positions match TRBD2. The CDR3 has 15 amino acids. After removal of 5 bases from V and 9 bases from J, the junction contained 11 bases not matched to a gene. CDR1 MNHEY and CDR2 SMNVEV come from the germline V gene (reference sequence). The CDR3 loop reads CASSTGTSLIGEQFF. CDR3 sequence (DNA): TGTGCCAGCAGTACCGGGACTAGCCTGATCGGTGAGCAGTTCTTC.

CDR3 in amino acids: CASSKIDWRSGNTIYF. The CDR3 nucleotides read TGTGCCAGTAGTAAAATCGACTGGCGCTCTGGAAACACCATATATTTT. The chain employs TRBV19 and TRBJ1-3; D gene uncertain. The CDR3 is 16 amino acids. V was pared by 4 bases and J by 0 bases, with 13 bases between. The germline CDR1 and CDR2 sequences are LNHDA and SQIVND (reference sequence).

V gene TRBV18 combines with J gene TRBJ2-6; D is perhaps TRBD1 (6 bases). The germline gives CDR1 KGHSH, CDR2 LQKENI. Trimming took off 2 bases at V and 1 base at J, with 15 bases between the two ends. The CDR3 is made up of 18 amino acids. CDR3 DNA sequence: TGTGCCAGCTCACCAGGACAGATACAAAATTCTGGGGCCAACGTCCTGACTTTC. Its protein product is CASSPGQIQNSGANVLTF.

The chain joins TRBV5-1 to TRBJ2-5; a weak D match, TRBD2 (5 bases). Germline values: CDR1 SGHRS, CDR2 YFSETQ. Trimming shortened V by 0 bases and J by 0 bases, and 9 bases separated the two germline ends. This CDR3 contains 15 residues. The CDR3 region has the DNA TGCGCCAGCAGCTTGGCCCCGGGGTACCAAGAGACCCAGTACTTC. Amino acids: CASSLAPGYQETQYF.

This clone has a count of ten or more. This chain uses TRBV14 with TRBJ1-5; D is possibly TRBD1 (5 bases). In germline, CDR1 is SGHDN, CDR2 FVKESK. The CDR3 runs to 14 residues. V was trimmed by 6 bases and J by 0 bases, leaving 9 bases between them. Here the CDR3 reads CASRTVYSNQPQHF. DNA for the CDR3: TGTGCCAGCAGGACAGTTTATAGCAATCAGCCCCAGCATTTT.

The CDR3 DNA reads as TGTGCCAGCAGCCAAGCGGGGACAAACGCTAACTATGGCTACACCTTC. Translated, it gives CASSQAGTNANYGYTF. This chain uses TRBV3-1 (or the pseudogene TRBV3-2) with TRBJ1-2; possibly TRBD1 for D (6 bases). Trimming shortened V by 1 base and J by 0 bases, and 12 bases separated the two germline ends. The length of the CDR3 is 16 residues. Germline V gene data show CDR1 as LGHDT and CDR2 as YNNKEL (reference sequence).

The chain carries TRBV28 and TRBJ2-7; weak D call: TRBD1 (6 bases). The length of the CDR3 is 15 residues. Germline V gives CDR1 MDHEN, CDR2 SYDVKM. Between the trimmed V and J ends, which lost 5 bases and 2 bases, there was a span of 16 bases. CDR3 DNA: TGTGCCAGCAGTATACCAACCGGGACACCCTACGAGCAGTACTTC. This encodes CASSIPTGTPYEQYF.

The J gene is TRBJ1-1, the V gene TRBV10-3; 7 bases are shared with TRBD1. V lost 1 base, J lost 1 base, and 3 bases stayed unmatched. Germline V gene sequence: CDR1 ENHRY, CDR2 SYGVKD. This CDR3 region has 15 residues. CDR3 in amino acids: CAISELAGGNTEAFF. CDR3 DNA: TGTGCCATCAGTGAGTTAGCAGGGGGGAACACTGAAGCTTTCTTT.

This chain joins TRBV18 and TRBJ1-1; no clear D gene. Germline CDR1 KGHSH, CDR2 LQKENI. CDR3 length: 13 amino acids. Trimming took 4 bases from V and 4 from J, leaving 10 bases between them. CDR3 bases: TGTGCCAGCTCACGCCGGGAGGGCACTGAAGCTTTCTTT. This translates into CASSRREGTEAFF.

The rearrangement uses TRBV27 and TRBJ2-1, with 7 bases identical to TRBD2. The CDR3 is made up of 14 amino acids. Germline-derived CDR1 and CDR2 are MNHEY and SMNVEV (reference sequence). V lost 6 bases to trimming and J lost 5 bases; unmatched junction nucleotides: 7. The CDR3, as DNA: TGTGCCAGCAGCCCCTTACGGGAGGACAATGAGCAGTTCTTC. Translated: CASSPLREDNEQFF.

This rearrangement joins TRBV6-1 to TRBJ2-5; perhaps TRBD2 as D (5 bases). Germline V gene data show CDR1 as MNHNS and CDR2 as SASEGT. The CDR3 covers 15 residues. The V end was cut by 3 bases, the J end by 6 bases, with 17 bases between. The CDR3 spells CASSDYGEGVKTQYF. The CDR3 region has the DNA TGTGCCAGCAGTGATTATGGTGAGGGTGTGAAGACCCAGTACTTC.

This clone came up once. CDR3 in DNA: TGTGCCTGGACCCCTAGTGCCGGGGGGGCTTATACGCAGTATTTT. Its translation: CAWTPSAGGAYTQYF. The chain is built from TRBV30 and TRBJ2-3; the match to TRBD2 covers 8 bases. V was clipped by 4 bases and J by 7 bases; unmatched bases: 13. Germline lookup yields CDR1 GTSNPN and CDR2 SVGIG (reference sequence). The CDR3 consists of 15 residues.

The chain employs TRBV7-6 and TRBJ1-3; no clear D gene. CDR1 and CDR2 from the germline V gene are SGHVS and FNYEAQ. The CDR3 spans 16 residues. Trimming left V 2 bases short and J 1 base short, with 12 bases between. This CDR3 reads CASSLRGVDSGNTIYF. The CDR3 DNA follows: TGTGCCAGCAGCTTACGTGGTGTGGATTCTGGAAACACCATATATTTT.

This sequence joins TRBV6-5 and TRBJ1-3; D unclear. The V end was cut by 3 bases, the J end by 0 bases, with 12 bases between. Germline loops: CDR1 MNHEY, CDR2 SVGAGI. This CDR3 region has 16 residues. The CDR3, as DNA: TGTGCCAGCAGTTATTCGGCCCGAAGCTCTGGAAACACCATATATTTT. It specifies CASSYSARSSGNTIYF.

The rearrangement joins TRBV5-1 to TRBJ1-2; no definite D call. There are 14 residues in the CDR3. Trimming removed 0 bases at V and 0 bases at J, with 6 bases between. Germline CDR1 is SGHRS and CDR2 is YFSETQ. CDR3 sequence reads: CASSLEAANYGYTF. The CDR3 region has the DNA TGCGCCAGCAGCTTGGAGGCAGCTAACTATGGCTACACCTTC.